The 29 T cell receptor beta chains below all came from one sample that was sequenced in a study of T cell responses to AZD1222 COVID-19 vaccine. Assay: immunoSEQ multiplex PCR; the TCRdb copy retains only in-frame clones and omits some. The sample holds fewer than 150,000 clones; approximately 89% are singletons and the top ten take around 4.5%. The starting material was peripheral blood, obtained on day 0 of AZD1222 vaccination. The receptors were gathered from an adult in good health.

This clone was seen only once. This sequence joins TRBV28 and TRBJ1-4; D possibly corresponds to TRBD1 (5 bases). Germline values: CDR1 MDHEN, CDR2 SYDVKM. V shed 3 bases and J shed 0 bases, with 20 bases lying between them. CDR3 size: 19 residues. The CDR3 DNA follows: TGTGCCAGCAGTTTTTTAATAAGCAAGGGGACCGCAACTAATGAAAAACTGTTTTTT. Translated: CASSFLISKGTATNEKLFF.

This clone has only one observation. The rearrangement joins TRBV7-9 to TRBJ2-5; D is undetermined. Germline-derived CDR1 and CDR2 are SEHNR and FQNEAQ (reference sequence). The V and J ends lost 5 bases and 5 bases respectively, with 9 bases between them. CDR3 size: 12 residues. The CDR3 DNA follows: TGTGCCAGCAGCCTAGTGGGGGAGACCCAGTACTTC. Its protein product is CASSLVGETQYF. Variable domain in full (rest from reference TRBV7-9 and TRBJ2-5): DTGVSQNPRHKITKRGQNVTFRCDPISEHNRLYWYRQTLGQGPEFLTYFQNEAQLEKSRLLSDRFSAERPKGSFSTLEIQRTEQGDSAMYLCASSLVGETQYFGPGTRLLVL.

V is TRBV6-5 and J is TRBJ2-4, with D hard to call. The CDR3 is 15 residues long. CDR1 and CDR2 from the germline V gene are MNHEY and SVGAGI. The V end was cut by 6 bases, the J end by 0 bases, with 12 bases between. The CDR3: CASSPTLTAKNIQYF. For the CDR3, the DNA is TGTGCCAGCAGCCCGACTCTAACAGCCAAAAACATTCAGTACTTC.

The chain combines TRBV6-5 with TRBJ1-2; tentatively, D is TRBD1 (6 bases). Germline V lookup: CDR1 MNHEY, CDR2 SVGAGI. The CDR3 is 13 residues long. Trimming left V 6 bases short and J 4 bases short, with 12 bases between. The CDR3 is CASSTRDTYGYTF. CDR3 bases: TGTGCCAGCAGCACCCGGGACACCTATGGCTACACCTTC.

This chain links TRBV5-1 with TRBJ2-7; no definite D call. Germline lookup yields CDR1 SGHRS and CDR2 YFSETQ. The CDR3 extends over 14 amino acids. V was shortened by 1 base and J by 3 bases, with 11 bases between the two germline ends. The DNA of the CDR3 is TGCGCCAGCAGCTTGTCGCCGGGCCTCTACGAGCAGTACTTC. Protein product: CASSLSPGLYEQYF.

CDR3 nucleotides: TGTGCCAGCAGCGTGGCCGGGAAATTGGGTGGCTACACCTTC. Translating gives CASSVAGKLGGYTF. The rearrangement joins TRBV6-5 to TRBJ1-2; no definite D call. Trimming cost V 6 bases and J 7 bases, with 18 bases left between them. The CDR3 has 14 residues. Germline CDR1 MNHEY, CDR2 SVGAGI.

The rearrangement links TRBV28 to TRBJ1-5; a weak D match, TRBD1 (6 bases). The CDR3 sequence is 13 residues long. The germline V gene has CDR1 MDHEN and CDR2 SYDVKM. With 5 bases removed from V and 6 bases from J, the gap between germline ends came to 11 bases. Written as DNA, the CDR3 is TGTGCCAGCAGTCGAGGGGGGACTCAGCCCCAGCATTTT. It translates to CASSRGGTQPQHF. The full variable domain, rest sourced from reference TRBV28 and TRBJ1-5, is DVKVTQSSRYLVKRTGEKVFLECVQDMDHENMFWYRQDPGLGLRLIYFSYDVKMKEKGDIPEGYSVSREKKERFSLILESASTNQTSMYLCASSRGGTQPQHFGDGTRLSIL.

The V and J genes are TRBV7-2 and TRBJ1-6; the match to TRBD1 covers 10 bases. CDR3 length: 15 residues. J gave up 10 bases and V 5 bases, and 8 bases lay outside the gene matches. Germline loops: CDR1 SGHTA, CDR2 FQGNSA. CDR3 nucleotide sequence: TGTGCCAGCAGCCCCCGCCAGGGACAGGGGTCACCCCTCCACTTT. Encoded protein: CASSPRQGQGSPLHF. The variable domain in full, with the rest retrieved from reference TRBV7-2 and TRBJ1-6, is GAGVSQSPSNKVTEKGKDVELRCDPISGHTALYWYRQSLGQGLEFLIYFQGNSAPDKSGLPSDRFSAERTGGSVSTLTIQRTQQEDSAVYLCASSPRQGQGSPLHFGNGTRLTVT.

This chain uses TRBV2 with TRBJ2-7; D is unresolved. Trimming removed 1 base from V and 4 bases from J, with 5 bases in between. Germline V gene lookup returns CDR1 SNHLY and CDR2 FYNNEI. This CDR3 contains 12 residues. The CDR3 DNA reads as TGTGCCAGCAGTGAAGAGAGGTACGAGCAGTACTTC. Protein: CASSEERYEQYF. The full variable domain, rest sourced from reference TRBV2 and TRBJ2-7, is EPEVTQTPSHQVTQMGQEVILRCVPISNHLYFYWYRQILGQKVEFLVSFYNNEISEKSEIFDDQFSVERPDGSNFTLKIRSTKLEDSAMYFCASSEERYEQYFGPGTRLTVT.

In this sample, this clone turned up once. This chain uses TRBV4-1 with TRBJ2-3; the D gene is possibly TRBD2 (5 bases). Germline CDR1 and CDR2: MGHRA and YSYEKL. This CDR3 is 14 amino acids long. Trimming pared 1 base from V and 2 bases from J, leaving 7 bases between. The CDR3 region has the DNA TGCGCCAGCAGCCAAGGACTATACACAGATACGCAGTATTTT. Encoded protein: CASSQGLYTDTQYF.

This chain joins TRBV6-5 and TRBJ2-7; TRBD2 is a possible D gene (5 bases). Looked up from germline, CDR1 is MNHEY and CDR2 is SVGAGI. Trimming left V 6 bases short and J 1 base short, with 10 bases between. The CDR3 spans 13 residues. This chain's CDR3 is CASSSPGSYEQYF. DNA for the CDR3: TGTGCCAGCAGCTCACCGGGGTCCTACGAGCAGTACTTC.

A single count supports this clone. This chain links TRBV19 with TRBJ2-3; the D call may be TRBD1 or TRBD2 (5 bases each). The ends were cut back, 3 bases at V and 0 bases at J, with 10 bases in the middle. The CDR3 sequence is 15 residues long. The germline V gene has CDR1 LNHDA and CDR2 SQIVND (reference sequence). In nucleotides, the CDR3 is TGTGCCAGTAGTATGGGACGGCCCAGCACAGATACGCAGTATTTT. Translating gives CASSMGRPSTDTQYF.

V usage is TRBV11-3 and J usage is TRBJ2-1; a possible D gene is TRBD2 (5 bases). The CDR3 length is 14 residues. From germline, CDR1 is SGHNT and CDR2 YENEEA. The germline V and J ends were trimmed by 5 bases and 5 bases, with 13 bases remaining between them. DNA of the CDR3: TGTGCCAGCAGCCGGACTGCGGGCCACAATGAGCAGTTCTTC. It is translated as CASSRTAGHNEQFF. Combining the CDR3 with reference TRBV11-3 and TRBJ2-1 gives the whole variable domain EAGVVQSPRYKIIEKKQPVAFWCNPISGHNTLYWYLQNLGQGPELLIRYENEEAVDDSQLPKDRFSAERLKGVDSTLKIQPAELGDSAVYLCASSRTAGHNEQFFGPGTRLTVL.

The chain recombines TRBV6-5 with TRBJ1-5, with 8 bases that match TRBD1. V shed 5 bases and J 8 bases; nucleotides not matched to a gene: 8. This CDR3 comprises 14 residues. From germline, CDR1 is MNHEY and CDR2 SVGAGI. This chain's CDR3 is CASSPRTGFKPQHF. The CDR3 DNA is TGTGCCAGCAGTCCCCGGACAGGGTTTAAGCCCCAGCATTTT.

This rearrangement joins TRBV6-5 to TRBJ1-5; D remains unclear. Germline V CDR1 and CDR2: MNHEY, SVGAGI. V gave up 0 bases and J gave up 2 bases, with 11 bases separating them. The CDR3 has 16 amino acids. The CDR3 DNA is TGTGCCAGCAGTTACTCGTCCCCTAGGGGCAATCAGCCCCAGCATTTT. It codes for CASSYSSPRGNQPQHF.

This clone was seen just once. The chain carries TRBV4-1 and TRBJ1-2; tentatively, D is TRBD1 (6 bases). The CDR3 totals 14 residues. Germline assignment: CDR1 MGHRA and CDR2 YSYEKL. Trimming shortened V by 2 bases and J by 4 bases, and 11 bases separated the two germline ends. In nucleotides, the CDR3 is TGCGCCAGCAGCCAACCCGACAGGACCTATGGCTACACCTTC. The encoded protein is CASSQPDRTYGYTF.

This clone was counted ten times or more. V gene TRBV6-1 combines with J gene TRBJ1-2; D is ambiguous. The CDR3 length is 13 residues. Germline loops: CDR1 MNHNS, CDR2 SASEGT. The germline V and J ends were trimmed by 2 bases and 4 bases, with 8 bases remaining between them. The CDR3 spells CASSEMGVYGYTF. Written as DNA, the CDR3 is TGTGCCAGCAGTGAAATGGGCGTCTATGGCTACACCTTC.

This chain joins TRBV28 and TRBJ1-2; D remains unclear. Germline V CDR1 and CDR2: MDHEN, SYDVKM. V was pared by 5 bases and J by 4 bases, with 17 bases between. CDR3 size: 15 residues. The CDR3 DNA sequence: TGTGCCAGCAGTCCGGGCCCGGACTCAAGCTATGGCTACACCTTC. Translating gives CASSPGPDSSYGYTF.

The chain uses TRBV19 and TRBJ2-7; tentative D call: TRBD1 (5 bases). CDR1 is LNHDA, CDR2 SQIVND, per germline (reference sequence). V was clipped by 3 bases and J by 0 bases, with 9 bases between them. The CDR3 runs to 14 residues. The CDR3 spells CASSMSQGSYEQYF. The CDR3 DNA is TGTGCCAGTAGTATGTCCCAGGGCTCCTACGAGCAGTACTTC. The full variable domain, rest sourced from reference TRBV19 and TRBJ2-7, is DGGITQSPKYLFRKEGQNVTLSCEQNLNHDAMYWYRQDPGQGLRLIYYSQIVNDFQKGDIAEGYSVSREKKESFPLTVTSAQKNPTAFYLCASSMSQGSYEQYFGPGTRLTVT.

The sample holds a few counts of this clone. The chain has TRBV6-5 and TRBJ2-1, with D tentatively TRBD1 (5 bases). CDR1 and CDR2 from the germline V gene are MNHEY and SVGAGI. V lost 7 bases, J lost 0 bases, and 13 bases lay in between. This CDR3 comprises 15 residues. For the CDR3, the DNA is TGTGCCAGCAACCCAGGAGACAGCTCCTACAATGAGCAGTTCTTC. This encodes CASNPGDSSYNEQFF.

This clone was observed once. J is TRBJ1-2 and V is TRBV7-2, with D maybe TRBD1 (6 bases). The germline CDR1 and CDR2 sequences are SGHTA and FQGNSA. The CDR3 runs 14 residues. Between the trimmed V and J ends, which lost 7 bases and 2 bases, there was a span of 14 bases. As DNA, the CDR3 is TGTGCCAGCACCCTCTCGACAGGCAACTATGGCTACACCTTC. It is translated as CASTLSTGNYGYTF.

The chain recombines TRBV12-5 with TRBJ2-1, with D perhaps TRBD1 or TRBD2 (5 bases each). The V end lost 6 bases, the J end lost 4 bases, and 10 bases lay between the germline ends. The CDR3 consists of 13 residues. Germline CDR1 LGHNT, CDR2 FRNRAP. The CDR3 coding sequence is TGTGCTAGTGGACGATGGGGGTACAATGAGCAGTTCTTC. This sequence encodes CASGRWGYNEQFF.

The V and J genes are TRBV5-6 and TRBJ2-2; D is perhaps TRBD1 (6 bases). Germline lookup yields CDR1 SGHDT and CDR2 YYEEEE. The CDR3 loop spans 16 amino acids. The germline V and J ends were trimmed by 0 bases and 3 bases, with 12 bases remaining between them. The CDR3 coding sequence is TGTGCCAGCAGCTTGGCCTGGGGGCCGTACACCGGGGAGCTGTTTTTT. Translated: CASSLAWGPYTGELFF.

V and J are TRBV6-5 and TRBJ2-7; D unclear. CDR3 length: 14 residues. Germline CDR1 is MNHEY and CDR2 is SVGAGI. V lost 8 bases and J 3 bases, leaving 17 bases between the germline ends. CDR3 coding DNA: TGTGCCAGCTCCCCGATTGGCAGAGTCTACGAGCAGTACTTC. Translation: CASSPIGRVYEQYF.

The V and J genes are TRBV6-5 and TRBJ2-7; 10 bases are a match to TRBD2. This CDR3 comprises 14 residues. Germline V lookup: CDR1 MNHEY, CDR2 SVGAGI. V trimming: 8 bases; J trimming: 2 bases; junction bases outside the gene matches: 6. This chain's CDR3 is CASRIAGGTYEQYF. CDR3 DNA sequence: TGTGCCAGCCGAATAGCGGGAGGAACCTACGAGCAGTACTTC.

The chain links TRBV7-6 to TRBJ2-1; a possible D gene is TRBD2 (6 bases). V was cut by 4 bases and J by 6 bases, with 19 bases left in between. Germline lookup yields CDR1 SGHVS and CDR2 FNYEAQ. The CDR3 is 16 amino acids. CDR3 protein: CASSSPTSGEFNEQFF. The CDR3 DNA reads TGTGCCAGCAGCTCCCCCACTTCGGGGGAGTTCAATGAGCAGTTCTTC.

CDR3 DNA sequence: TGTGCCAGCAGCCAATTGGGCTCTGGGGCCAACGTCCTGACTTTC. It translates to CASSQLGSGANVLTF. The rearrangement uses TRBV3-1 (or the pseudogene TRBV3-2) and TRBJ2-6; D uncertain. This CDR3 comprises 15 residues. V shed 2 bases and J shed 0 bases, with 5 bases lying between them. Per the germline V gene, CDR1 is LGHDT and CDR2 is YNNKEL (reference sequence).

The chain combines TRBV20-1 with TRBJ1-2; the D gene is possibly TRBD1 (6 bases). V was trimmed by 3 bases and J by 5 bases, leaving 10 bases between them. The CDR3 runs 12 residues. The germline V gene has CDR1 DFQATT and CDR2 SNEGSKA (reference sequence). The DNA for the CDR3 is TGCAGTGCTAGTCCACAGGGATATGGCTACACCTTC. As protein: CSASPQGYGYTF.

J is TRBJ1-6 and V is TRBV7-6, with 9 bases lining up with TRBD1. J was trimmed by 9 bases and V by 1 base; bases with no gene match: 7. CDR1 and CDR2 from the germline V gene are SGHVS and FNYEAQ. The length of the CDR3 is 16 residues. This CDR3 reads CASSLGSGTGSSPLHF. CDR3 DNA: TGTGCCAGCAGCTTAGGATCCGGGACAGGGTCTTCACCCCTCCACTTT.